This T cell receptor beta chain came from a study of molecular identifiers for immune sequencing clone quantification. Study-wide findings and caveats: More than 98% of effector molecules, versus under 1% of naive-cell molecules, belonged to clones above 20 RNA copies.

Sequencing libraries of naive CD8 cells derived from about 20,000 to 1,000,000 sorted cells with 10%, 30% or 50% RNA. Based on a CD8+CD4-CCR7+CD45RA+ profile, naive CD8 T cells were sorted. Germline loops: CDR1 LNHDA, CDR2 SQIVND (reference sequence). The CDR3 length is 16 residues. V gave up 5 bases and J gave up 11 bases; unmatched junction bases: 13. This clonotype has at least ten counts. The antigen is unknown. Bulk TCR library preparation followed previously described methods with listed TCR primers. TCRdb reprocessed the PCR reads with MiXCR, giving one entry per CDR3 protein. The table has 40,000 to 45,000 distinct CDR3 sequences, 15% to 20% seen once.

The receptor was derived from a human donor in good health. Some libraries in this study had Jurkat cell RNA spiked in. J is TRBJ2-6 and V is TRBV19, with 9 positions matching TRBD1. The specimen sequenced was naive CD8+ T cells from blood, with Jurkat cell RNA spiked in. Sample subset: FACS-sorted CD8+CD4-CCR7+CD45RA+ naive T cells. CDR3 nucleotides: TGTGCCAGTAGTGTCGATACCGGGACAGGGAGGTACGTCCTGACTTTC. Amino acids: CASSVDTGTGRYVLTF.